One sample yielded the 8 T cell receptor beta chains listed below, sequenced in a study of T cell repertoires in cytomegalovirus infection. Each CDR3 protein gets one entry after TCRdb re-called the reads with MiXCR. The sample contains about 300,000 distinct CDR3 sequences, about a quarter of which appear only once. The material sequenced was PBMCs. The source of these receptors is a human donor in good health (CMV status not recorded). Some clones in this sample may be carry-over from other donors' samples.

The rearrangement joins TRBV29-1 to TRBJ2-1; 9 bases line up with TRBD2. Germline V gene lookup returns CDR1 SQVTM and CDR2 ANQGSEA. J lost 7 bases, V lost 2 bases, and 3 bases had no gene match. The length of the CDR3 is 13 residues. This CDR3 reads CSVERLAGNEQFF. DNA for the CDR3: TGCAGCGTTGAACGGCTAGCGGGGAATGAGCAGTTCTTC.

Many counts were recorded for this clonotype. The chain uses TRBV7-3 and TRBJ2-3; 9 positions agree with TRBD2. V gave up 5 bases and J gave up 5 bases; unmatched junction bases: 5. The CDR3 length is 14 residues. Germline V gene sequence: CDR1 SGHTA, CDR2 FQGTGA. The CDR3 bases are TGTGCCAGCAGCCCCGGACTAGCGAAAGATACGCAGTATTTT. Its translation: CASSPGLAKDTQYF.

The table lists this clonotype with a few counts. The J gene is TRBJ2-3, the V gene TRBV29-1; no firm D call. Germline loops: CDR1 SQVTM, CDR2 ANQGSEA. This CDR3 region has 11 residues. V gave up 3 bases and J gave up 5 bases, with 6 bases separating them. CDR3 sequence (DNA): TGCAGCGTTGACTCAGTAGATACGCAGTATTTT. This translates into CSVDSVDTQYF.

This chain links TRBV24-1 with TRBJ2-5; 12 bases map to TRBD2. The CDR3 has 16 amino acids. Per the germline V gene, CDR1 is KGHDR and CDR2 is SFDVKD. V lost 4 bases, J lost 5 bases, and 7 bases stayed unmatched. The CDR3 bases are TGTGCCACCAGTGACCGGACTAGCGGGGCAGGTGAGACCCAGTACTTC. Translation: CATSDRTSGAGETQYF.

This chain's CDR3 is CASSLGRGPNTGELFF. DNA of the CDR3: TGTGCCAGCAGCTTAGGTCGGGGCCCAAACACCGGGGAGCTGTTTTTT. This rearrangement joins TRBV7-7 to TRBJ2-2; D tentatively reads TRBD1 or TRBD2 (5 bases each). Between the trimmed V and J ends, which lost 1 base and 2 bases, there was a span of 11 bases. Per germline, CDR1 SSHAT and CDR2 FNYEAQ (reference sequence). The CDR3 consists of 16 residues.

Ten or more counts support this clonotype. The CDR3 DNA follows: TGTGCCAGCAGCCGTCGATATGCAGATACGCAGTATTTT. It specifies CASSRRYADTQYF. The chain couples TRBV7-2 to TRBJ2-3; D is uncertain. Germline-derived CDR1 and CDR2 are SGHTA and FQGNSA. The CDR3 has 13 residues. Trimming removed 5 bases from V and 4 bases from J, with 10 bases in between.

The V gene is TRBV29-1, the J gene TRBJ2-1, with D unclear. Trimming removed 4 bases at V and 6 bases at J, with 7 bases between. This CDR3 contains 11 residues. The V gene's germline CDR1 is SQVTM and CDR2 ANQGSEA. CDR3 sequence (DNA): TGCAGCGTTGGAAAGAGCAATGAGCAGTTCTTC. As protein: CSVGKSNEQFF.

The V and J genes are TRBV6-5 and TRBJ2-1; unclear D gene. CDR1 is MNHEY, CDR2 SVGAGI, per germline. The V end lost 5 bases, the J end lost 2 bases, and 16 bases lay between the germline ends. The CDR3 spans 16 residues. This CDR3 is CASSPLTPTPYNEQFF. For the CDR3, the DNA is TGTGCCAGCAGTCCCCTTACACCAACCCCCTACAATGAGCAGTTCTTC.